This is a list of T cell receptor beta chains from one sample in a study of CD8 T cells in Susac syndrome. Using its own MiXCR run on the immunoSEQ multiplex PCR reads, TCRdb lists one record per CDR3 protein. Of about 160,000 distinct CDR3 sequences listed, around 94% were seen once; the top ten hold 0.09% to 0.1%. The sample comprised CD4+ T cells from PBMCs. The receptors derive from a human donor with multiple sclerosis. Each CDR3 is given with its conserved first and last residue. The D gene is left open where the match is weak. A row's size may be missing; if present it is once, few, many or a size class.

>TRBV2|TRBD2|15|-|TRBJ2-2
TGTGCCAGCAGTGAGTTATTAGCGGGGACCGGGGAGCTGTTTTTT
CASSELLAGTGELFF
>TRBV14|TRBD2|15|-|TRBJ2-5
TGTGCCAGCAGCCATCGGCGGGAGGGCCGAGAGACCCAGTACTTC
CASSHRREGRETQYF
>TRBV6-5|-|14|-|TRBJ1-1
TGTGCCAGCAGTTACCGCCAGCGGGGGACTGAAGCTTTCTTT
CASSYRQRGTEAFF
>TRBV29-1|-|13|-|TRBJ2-3
TGCAGCGTGGAGTCCCCAGGGCCAGATACGCAGTATTTT
CSVESPGPDTQYF
>TRBV7-9|TRBD1|14|-|TRBJ1-1
TGTGCCAGCAGAGTGGACAGGTCAAGGGCTGAAGCTTTCTTT
CASRVDRSRAEAFF
>TRBV11-2|-|13|-|TRBJ2-4
TGTGCCAGCAGATCGGGCCCTCGGGACATTCAGTACTTC
CASRSGPRDIQYF
>TRBV12-5|TRBD1|15|-|TRBJ2-7
TGTGCTAGTGGTTTGCCAAAGACAGGGAGCTACGAGCAGTACTTC
CASGLPKTGSYEQYF
>TRBV28|TRBD2|14|-|TRBJ2-3
TGTGCCAGCAGAGGTAGCGGGAGCACAGATACGCAGTATTTT
CASRGSGSTDTQYF
>TRBV6-1|TRBD1|15|few|TRBJ1-1
TGTGCCAGCAGGGGAACAGACAGGGCTAGGGCTGAAGCTTTCTTT
CASRGTDRARAEAFF
>TRBV18|TRBD1|13|-|TRBJ2-5
TGTGCCAGCTCACCCGGGACAGTAGAGACCCAGTACTTC
CASSPGTVETQYF
>TRBV5-4|TRBD2|16|-|TRBJ2-3
TGTGCCAGCAGCTTTCCCCCTAGCGGGAGAGGTGATACGCAGTATTTT
CASSFPPSGRGDTQYF
>TRBV30|TRBD1|18|-|TRBJ2-6
TGTGCCTGGAGGGACCCCGGCAGGGGGAACTCTGGGGCCAACGTCCTGACTTTC
CAWRDPGRGNSGANVLTF
>TRBV20-1|-|17|-|TRBJ2-1
TGCAGTGTCCTACCGGGGCTTTACGAGTTAACCTACAATGAGCAGTTCTTC
CSVLPGLYELTYNEQFF
>TRBV7-9|TRBD1|14|-|TRBJ2-3
TGTGCCAGCAGCCCGGGACAGGGGATGGATACGCAGTATTTT
CASSPGQGMDTQYF
>TRBV6-2/TRBV6-3|-|16|-|TRBJ2-1
TGTGCCAGCAGTTGGACCCTTCCTTACACGGGCGATGAGCAGTTCTTC
CASSWTLPYTGDEQFF
>TRBV5-1|-|14|-|TRBJ2-5
TGCGCCAGCAGCTTCCAAGCGGCGGGGGAGACCCAGTACTTC
CASSFQAAGETQYF
>TRBV3-1|-|13|-|TRBJ1-1
TGTGCCAGCAGCCAAGGGGACTGGGGTGAAGCTTTCTTT
CASSQGDWGEAFF
>TRBV3-1|-|16|-|TRBJ2-1
TGTGCCAGCAGCCGCCCATCCGGGACCCCCGTCCATGAGCAGTTCTTC
CASSRPSGTPVHEQFF
>TRBV7-8|-|16|-|TRBJ1-1
TGTGCCAGCAGCCCCGGGACGGCGGAGGGGAACACTGAAGCTTTCTTT
CASSPGTAEGNTEAFF
>TRBV5-4|-|13|-|TRBJ1-4
TGTGCCAGCAGCTTGGCAGGGGTTGAAAAACTGTTTTTT
CASSLAGVEKLFF
>TRBV6-1|TRBD1|15|few|TRBJ2-7
TGTGCCATCAGTGAAAACCGACAGGGTGCCAACGAGCAGTACTTC
CAISENRQGANEQYF
>TRBV5-5|TRBD1|15|-|TRBJ2-5
TGTGCCAGCAGCTGGGAGGGACAGGGACAAGAGACCCAGTACTTC
CASSWEGQGQETQYF
>TRBV19|TRBD2|15|-|TRBJ2-7
TGTGCCAGTAGTTTTGTAGCGGGCGGATCCTACGAGCAGTACTTC
CASSFVAGGSYEQYF
>TRBV20-1|-|14|-|TRBJ1-5
TGCAGTGCTTTCCATCAGGGTATCAATCAGCCCCAGCATTTT
CSAFHQGINQPQHF
>TRBV25-1|-|14|-|TRBJ2-2
TGTGCCAGCAGTGATTCACCTAACACCGGGGAGCTGTTTTTT
CASSDSPNTGELFF
>TRBV2|-|14|-|TRBJ2-1
TGTGCCAGCAGTGAAGAGGATGTAAGCCTTGAGCAGTTCTTC
CASSEEDVSLEQFF
>TRBV7-2|TRBD2|16|-|TRBJ2-7
TGTGCCAGCAGCTTAGGTTCAGCGGGAGATCCCTACGAGCAGTACTTC
CASSLGSAGDPYEQYF
>TRBV3-1|-|14|-|TRBJ2-5
TGTGCCAGCAGCCTCGGGACGTACTCGGAGACCCAGTACTTC
CASSLGTYSETQYF
>TRBV24-1|-|14|-|TRBJ1-5
TGTGCCACCAGTGTATCGGGGGGCAATCAGCCCCAGCATTTT
CATSVSGGNQPQHF
>TRBV5-1|-|16|-|TRBJ2-5
TGCGCCAGCAGCCTTATGGGGGGCGCCAACCAAGAGACCCAGTACTTC
CASSLMGGANQETQYF
>TRBV12-3/TRBV12-4|TRBD1|14|-|TRBJ1-2
TGTGCCAGCAGTCCAGGGACAGGGAGCCTCGGCTACACCTTC
CASSPGTGSLGYTF
>TRBV29-1|TRBD1|11|-|TRBJ2-7
TGCAGCGTTGGGCAGGGGGTCGGGCAGTACTTC
CSVGQGVGQYF
>TRBV5-1|TRBD1|13|-|TRBJ1-2
TGCGCCAGCAGCTTGGAGGGGGCAGAGGGCTACACCTTC
CASSLEGAEGYTF
>TRBV7-9|-|16|-|TRBJ1-4
TGTGCCAGCAGTCTTAGCCAGACGGACGATAATGAAAAACTGTTTTTT
CASSLSQTDDNEKLFF
>TRBV6-4|TRBD2|12|-|TRBJ2-1
TGTGCCAGCAGTGACGACAGCGGGAAGTTGTTCTTC
CASSDDSGKLFF
>TRBV3-1|TRBD2|18|once|TRBJ2-5
TGTGCCAGCAGCCCTTATTTTCATTCGGGGGAGGGAGAGGAGACCCAGTACTTC
CASSPYFHSGEGEETQYF
>TRBV6-5|TRBD2|16|-|TRBJ2-7
TGTGCCAGCAGTTACTCGGCGGGAGCTGCTGGGTACGAGCAGTACTTC
CASSYSAGAAGYEQYF
>TRBV5-4|TRBD1|11|-|TRBJ2-1
TGTGCCAGCAGCTTCGACAGGGTAAAGTTCTTC
CASSFDRVKFF
>TRBV20-1|-|13|-|TRBJ1-1
TGCAGTGCCCACGAGGGGATGAACACTGAAGCTTTCTTT
CSAHEGMNTEAFF
>TRBV5-1|TRBD2|16|-|TRBJ2-7
TGCGCCAGCAGCTACACTCTAGCGGGAGACTATTACGAGCAGTACTTC
CASSYTLAGDYYEQYF
>TRBV5-1|TRBD2|16|-|TRBJ2-1
TGCGCCAGCAGCCTTCAGACTAGCGGCACCCCGGATGAGCAGTTCTTC
CASSLQTSGTPDEQFF
>TRBV29-1|TRBD1|15|-|TRBJ2-2
TGCAGCGCCCGTAGGGACAGGGTCAACACCGGGGAGCTGTTTTTT
CSARRDRVNTGELFF
>TRBV29-1|TRBD1|15|few|TRBJ2-7
TGCAGCGTTGAAAGGGGTCAGGGGGCGGCCTACGAGCAGTACTTC
CSVERGQGAAYEQYF
>TRBV12-3/TRBV12-4|-|12|-|TRBJ2-7
TGTGCCAGCAGGGTGTCAGGCACCGAGCAGTACTTC
CASRVSGTEQYF
>TRBV9|TRBD2|15|once|TRBJ2-1
TGTGCCAGCAGCGTAGGGGACTATTCATACAATGAGCAGTTCTTC
CASSVGDYSYNEQFF
>TRBV29-1|TRBD1|14|once|TRBJ1-2
TGCAGCGTTTCCCCCTTAACAGGGGACTATGGCTACACCTTC
CSVSPLTGDYGYTF
>TRBV6-2/TRBV6-3|-|16|-|TRBJ1-5
TGTGCCAGCAGGCCTTGGATCGGGGGTGGCAATCAGCCCCAGCATTTT
CASRPWIGGGNQPQHF
>TRBV5-4|-|16|once|TRBJ2-6
TGTGCCAGCAGCCGTGCGGCAGGGAGCGGGGCCAACGTCCTGACTTTC
CASSRAAGSGANVLTF